This T cell receptor (beta chain) was found in a study of blood T cell repertoires in COVID-19. Study summary: The United States, Italy and Spain were the sources of the acute and convalescent COVID-19 samples. From T cells, B-cell-depleted T cells, or PBMCs came the material, which was cDNA or gDNA.

This CDR3 spans 15 amino acids. The germline V gene has CDR1 LGHNA and CDR2 YSLEER. Trimming took 0 bases from V and 5 from J, leaving 13 bases between them. Authors' data handling: Amplified reference gene primers provided the basis for estimating nucleated cell counts. Here immunoSEQ multiplex PCR was the method, and the copy in TCRdb shows in-frame clones only, minus some. Clonal size and the V and J genes are those of that table, whereas D and trimming came from the DNA. The table lists around 94,000 clones, 70% to 90% of them singletons. The chain is built from TRBV4-3 and TRBJ1-2; D is perhaps TRBD1 (5 bases). This clonotype was obtained from a man over 45 with active COVID-19. Sequenced sample: peripheral blood. CDR3 in amino acids: CASSQEGRVTYGYTF. The CDR3 DNA is TGCGCCAGCAGCCAAGAGGGCAGGGTAACGTATGGCTACACCTTC.